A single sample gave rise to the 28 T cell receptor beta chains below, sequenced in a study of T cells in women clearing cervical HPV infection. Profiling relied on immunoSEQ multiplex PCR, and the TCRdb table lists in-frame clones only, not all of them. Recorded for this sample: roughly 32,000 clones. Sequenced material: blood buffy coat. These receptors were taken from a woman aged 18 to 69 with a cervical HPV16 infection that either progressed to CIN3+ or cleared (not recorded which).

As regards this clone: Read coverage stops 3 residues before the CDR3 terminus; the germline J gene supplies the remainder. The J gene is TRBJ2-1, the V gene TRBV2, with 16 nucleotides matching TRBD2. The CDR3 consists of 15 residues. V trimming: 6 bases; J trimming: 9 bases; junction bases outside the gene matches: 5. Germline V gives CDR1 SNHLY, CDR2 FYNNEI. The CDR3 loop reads CASRGLAGGRGEQFF. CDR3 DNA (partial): TGTGCCAGCAGGGGACTAGCGGGAGGGCGGGGTGAG.

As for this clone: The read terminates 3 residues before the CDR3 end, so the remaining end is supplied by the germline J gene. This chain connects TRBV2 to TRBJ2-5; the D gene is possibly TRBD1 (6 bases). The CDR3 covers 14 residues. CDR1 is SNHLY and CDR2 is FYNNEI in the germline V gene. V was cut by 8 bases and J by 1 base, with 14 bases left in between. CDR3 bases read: TGTGCCAGCCACAGCAGGGGCAGCCAAGAGACC. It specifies CASHSRGSQET. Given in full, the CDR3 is CASHSRGSQETQYF.

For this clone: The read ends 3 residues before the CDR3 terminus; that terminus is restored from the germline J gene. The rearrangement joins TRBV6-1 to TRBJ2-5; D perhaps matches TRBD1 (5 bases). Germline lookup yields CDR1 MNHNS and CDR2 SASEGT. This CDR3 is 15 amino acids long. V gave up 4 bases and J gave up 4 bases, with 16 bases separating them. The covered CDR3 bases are TGTGCCAGCAGTGCATCAAGGGAAAGGGGAGAGACC. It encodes CASSASRERGET. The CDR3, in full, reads CASSASRERGETQYF.

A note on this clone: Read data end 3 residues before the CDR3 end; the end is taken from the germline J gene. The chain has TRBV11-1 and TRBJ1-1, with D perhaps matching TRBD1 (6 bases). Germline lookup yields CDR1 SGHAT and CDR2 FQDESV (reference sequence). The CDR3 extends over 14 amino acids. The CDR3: CASSLSGGAKSAFF. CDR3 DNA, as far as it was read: TGTGCCAGCAGCTTAAGCGGGGGGGCGAAGTCA.

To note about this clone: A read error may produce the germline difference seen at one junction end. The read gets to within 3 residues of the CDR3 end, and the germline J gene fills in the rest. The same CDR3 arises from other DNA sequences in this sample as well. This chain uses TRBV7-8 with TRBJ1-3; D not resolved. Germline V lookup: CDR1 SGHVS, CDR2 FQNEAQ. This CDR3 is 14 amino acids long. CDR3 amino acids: CASSPGSSGNTIYF. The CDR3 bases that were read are TGTGCCAGCAGCCCGGGGAGCTCTGGAAACACG. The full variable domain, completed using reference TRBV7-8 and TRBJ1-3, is GAGVSQSPRYKVAKRGQDVALRCDPISGHVSLFWYQQALGQGPEFLTYFQNEAQLDKSGLPSDRFFAERPEGSVSTLKIQRTQQEDSAVYLCASSPGSSGNTIYFGEGSWLTVV.

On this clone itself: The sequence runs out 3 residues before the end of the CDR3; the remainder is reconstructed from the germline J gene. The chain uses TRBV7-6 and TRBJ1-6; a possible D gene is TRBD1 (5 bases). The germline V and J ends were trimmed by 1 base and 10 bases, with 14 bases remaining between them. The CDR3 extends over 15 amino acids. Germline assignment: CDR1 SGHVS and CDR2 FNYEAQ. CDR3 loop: CASSLDSAGISPLHF. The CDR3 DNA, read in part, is TGTGCCAGCAGCTTAGATTCGGCAGGGATCTCACCC.

The sequenced CDR3 bases are TGTGCCAGCAGCTTAGCGGTATCGGGGTCCGGAAACACC. This gives the protein CASSLAVSGSGNT. The CDR3 in full is CASSLAVSGSGNTIYF. The chain carries TRBV7-8 and TRBJ1-3; D is uncertain. The read stops 3 residues short of the end of the CDR3; the missing end is completed from the germline J gene. The CDR3 is 16 residues long. V dropped 0 bases and J dropped 4 bases, with 13 bases sitting between them. From germline, CDR1 is SGHVS and CDR2 FQNEAQ.

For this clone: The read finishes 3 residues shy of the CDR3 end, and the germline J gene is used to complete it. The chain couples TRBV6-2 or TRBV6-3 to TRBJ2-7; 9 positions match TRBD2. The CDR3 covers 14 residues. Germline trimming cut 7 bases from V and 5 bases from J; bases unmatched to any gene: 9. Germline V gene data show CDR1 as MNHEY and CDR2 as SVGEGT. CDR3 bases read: TGTGCCAGCACCCAAAGGCGGGGGGGTGACGAG. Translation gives CASTQRRGGDE. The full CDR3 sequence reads CASTQRRGGDEQYF.

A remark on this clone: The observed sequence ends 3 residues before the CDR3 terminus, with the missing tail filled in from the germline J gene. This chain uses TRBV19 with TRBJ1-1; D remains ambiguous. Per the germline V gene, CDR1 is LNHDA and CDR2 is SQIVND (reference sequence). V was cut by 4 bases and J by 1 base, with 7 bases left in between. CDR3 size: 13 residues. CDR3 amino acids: CASSKGRNTEAFF. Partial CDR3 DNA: TGTGCCAGTAGTAAGGGTCGGAACACTGAA.

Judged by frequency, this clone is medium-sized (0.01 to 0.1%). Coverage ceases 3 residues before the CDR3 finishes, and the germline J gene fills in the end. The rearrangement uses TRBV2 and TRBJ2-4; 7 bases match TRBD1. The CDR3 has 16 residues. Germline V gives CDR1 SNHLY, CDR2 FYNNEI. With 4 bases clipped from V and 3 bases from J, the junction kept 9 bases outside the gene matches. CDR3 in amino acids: CASSGDNGQVKNIQYF. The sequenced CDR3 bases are TGTGCCAGCAGTGGAGATAACGGACAGGTCAAAAACATT.

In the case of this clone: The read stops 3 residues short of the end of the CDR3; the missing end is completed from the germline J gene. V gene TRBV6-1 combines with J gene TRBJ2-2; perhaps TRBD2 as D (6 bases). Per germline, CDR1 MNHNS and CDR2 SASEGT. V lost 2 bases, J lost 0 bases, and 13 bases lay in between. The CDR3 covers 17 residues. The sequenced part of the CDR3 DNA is TGTGCCAGCAGTGAACAGCGGGCCACCGCGAACACCGGGGAG. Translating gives CASSEQRATANTGE. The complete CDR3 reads CASSEQRATANTGELFF.

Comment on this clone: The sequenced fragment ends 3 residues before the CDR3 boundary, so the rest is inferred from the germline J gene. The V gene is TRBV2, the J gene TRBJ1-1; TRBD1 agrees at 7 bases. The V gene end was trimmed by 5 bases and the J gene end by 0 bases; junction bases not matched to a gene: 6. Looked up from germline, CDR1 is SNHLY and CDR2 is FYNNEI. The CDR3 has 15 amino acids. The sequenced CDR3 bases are TGTGCCAGCAGTCATCCGGGACAGATGAACACTGAA. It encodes CASSHPGQMNTE. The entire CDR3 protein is CASSHPGQMNTEAFF.

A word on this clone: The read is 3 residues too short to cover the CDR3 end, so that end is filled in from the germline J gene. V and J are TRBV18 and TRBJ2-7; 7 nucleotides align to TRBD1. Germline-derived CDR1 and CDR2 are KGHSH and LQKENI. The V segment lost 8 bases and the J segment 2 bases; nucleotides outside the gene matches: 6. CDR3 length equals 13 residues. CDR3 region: CASRGQATYEQYF. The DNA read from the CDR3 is TGTGCCAGCCGCGGACAGGCCACCTACGAG.

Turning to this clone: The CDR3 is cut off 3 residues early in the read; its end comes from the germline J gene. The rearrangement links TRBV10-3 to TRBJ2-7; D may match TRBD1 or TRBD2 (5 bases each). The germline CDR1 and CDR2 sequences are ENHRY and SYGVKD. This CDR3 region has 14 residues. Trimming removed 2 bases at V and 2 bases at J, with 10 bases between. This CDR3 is CAISEIQGAYEQYF. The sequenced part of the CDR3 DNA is TGTGCCATCAGTGAGATCCAGGGAGCCTACGAG.

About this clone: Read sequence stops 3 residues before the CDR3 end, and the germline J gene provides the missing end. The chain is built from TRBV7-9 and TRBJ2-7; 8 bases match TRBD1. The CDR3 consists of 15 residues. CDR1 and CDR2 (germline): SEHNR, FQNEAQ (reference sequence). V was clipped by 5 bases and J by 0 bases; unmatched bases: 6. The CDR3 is CASSHRDRNSYEQYF. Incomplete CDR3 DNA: TGTGCCAGCAGCCATCGGGACAGGAACTCCTACGAG.

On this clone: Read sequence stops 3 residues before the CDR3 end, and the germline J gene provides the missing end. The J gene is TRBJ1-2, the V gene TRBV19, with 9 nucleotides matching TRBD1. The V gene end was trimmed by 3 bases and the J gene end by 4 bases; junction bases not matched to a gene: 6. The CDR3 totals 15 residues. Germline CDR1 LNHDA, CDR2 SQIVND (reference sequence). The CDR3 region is CASSMRGQGSYGYTF. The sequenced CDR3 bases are TGTGCCAGTAGTATGAGGGGACAGGGCTCCTATGGC.

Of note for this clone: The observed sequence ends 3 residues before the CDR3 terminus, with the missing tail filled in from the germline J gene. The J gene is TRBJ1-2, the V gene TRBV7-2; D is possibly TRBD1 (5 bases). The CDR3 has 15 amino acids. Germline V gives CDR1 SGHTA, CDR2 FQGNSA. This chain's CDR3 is CASSSMPGLYYDYTF. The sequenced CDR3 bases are TGTGCCAGCAGCTCAATGCCGGGACTCTACTACGAC.

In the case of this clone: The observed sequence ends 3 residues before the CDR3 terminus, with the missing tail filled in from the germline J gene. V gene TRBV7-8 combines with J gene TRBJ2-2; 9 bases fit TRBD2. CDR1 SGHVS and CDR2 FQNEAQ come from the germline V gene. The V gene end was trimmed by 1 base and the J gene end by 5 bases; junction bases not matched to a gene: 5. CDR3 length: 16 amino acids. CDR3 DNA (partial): TGTGCCAGCAGCTTAGAAGGCGGGAGGGGGACCGGGGAG. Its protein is CASSLEGGRGTGE. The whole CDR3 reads CASSLEGGRGTGELFF.

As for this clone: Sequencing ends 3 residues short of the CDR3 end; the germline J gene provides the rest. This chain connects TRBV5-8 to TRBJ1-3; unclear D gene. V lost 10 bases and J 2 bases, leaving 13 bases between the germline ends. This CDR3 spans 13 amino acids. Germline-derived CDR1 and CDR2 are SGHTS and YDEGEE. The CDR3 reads CALKARAGNTIYF. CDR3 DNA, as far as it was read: TGTGCCCTCAAAGCCCGGGCTGGAAACACC. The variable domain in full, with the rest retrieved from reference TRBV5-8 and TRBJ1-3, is EAGVTQSPTHLIKTRGQQATLRCSPISGHTSVYWYQQALGLGLQFLLWYDEGEERNRGNFPPRFSGRQFPNYSSELNVNALELEDSALYLCALKARAGNTIYFGEGSWLTVV.

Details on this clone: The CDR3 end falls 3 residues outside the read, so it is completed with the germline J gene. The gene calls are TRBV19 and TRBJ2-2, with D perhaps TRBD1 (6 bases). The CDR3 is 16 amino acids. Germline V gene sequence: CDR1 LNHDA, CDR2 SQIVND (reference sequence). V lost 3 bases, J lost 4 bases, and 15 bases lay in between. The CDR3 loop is CASSISPGAGTGELFF. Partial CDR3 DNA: TGTGCCAGTAGTATTTCACCAGGGGCTGGCACCGGGGAG.

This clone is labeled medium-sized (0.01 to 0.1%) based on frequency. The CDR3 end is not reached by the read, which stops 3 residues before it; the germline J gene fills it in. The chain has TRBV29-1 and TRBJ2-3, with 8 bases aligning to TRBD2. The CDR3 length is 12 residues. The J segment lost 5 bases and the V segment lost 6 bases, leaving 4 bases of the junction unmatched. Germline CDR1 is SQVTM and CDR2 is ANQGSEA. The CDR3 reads CSVTSGRDTQYF. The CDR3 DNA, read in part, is TGCAGCGTGACCAGCGGGAGAGATACG.

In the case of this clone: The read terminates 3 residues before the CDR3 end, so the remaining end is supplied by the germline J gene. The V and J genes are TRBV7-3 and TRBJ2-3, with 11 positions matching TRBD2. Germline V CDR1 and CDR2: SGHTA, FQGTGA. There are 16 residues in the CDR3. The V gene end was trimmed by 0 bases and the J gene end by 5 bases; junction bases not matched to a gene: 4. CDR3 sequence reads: CASSLTTSGNLDTQYF. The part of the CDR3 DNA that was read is TGTGCCAGCAGCTTAACGACTAGCGGGAATTTAGATACG.

The part of the CDR3 DNA that was read is TGTGCCAGCAGCTCCCAGGCCAGCGGGAGGGCCGTGGAGACC. Its protein product is CASSSQASGRAVET. The entire CDR3 sequence reads CASSSQASGRAVETQYF. This chain uses TRBV7-8 with TRBJ2-5; 10 bases are shared with TRBD2. The read is 3 residues too short to cover the CDR3 end, so that end is filled in from the germline J gene. CDR3 length: 17 residues. V shed 4 bases, J shed 5 bases, and the junction held 13 bases outside the gene matches. Germline V lookup: CDR1 SGHVS, CDR2 FQNEAQ.

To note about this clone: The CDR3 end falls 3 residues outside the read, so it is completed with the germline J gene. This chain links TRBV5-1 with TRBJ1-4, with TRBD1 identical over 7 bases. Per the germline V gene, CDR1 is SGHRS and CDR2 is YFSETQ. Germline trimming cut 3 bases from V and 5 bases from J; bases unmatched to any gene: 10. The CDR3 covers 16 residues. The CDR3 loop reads CASSSNPGGENEKLFF. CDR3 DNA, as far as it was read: TGCGCCAGCAGCTCCAACCCAGGGGGAGAGAATGAAAAA.

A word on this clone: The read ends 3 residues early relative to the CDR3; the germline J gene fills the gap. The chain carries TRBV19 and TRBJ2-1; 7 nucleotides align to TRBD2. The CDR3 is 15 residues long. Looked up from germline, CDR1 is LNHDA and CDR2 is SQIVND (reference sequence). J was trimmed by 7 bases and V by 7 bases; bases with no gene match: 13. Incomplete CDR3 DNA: TGTGCCAGTATTTTACGGCGCGGGAGTAGGAATGAG. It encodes CASILRRGSRNE. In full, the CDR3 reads CASILRRGSRNEQFF.

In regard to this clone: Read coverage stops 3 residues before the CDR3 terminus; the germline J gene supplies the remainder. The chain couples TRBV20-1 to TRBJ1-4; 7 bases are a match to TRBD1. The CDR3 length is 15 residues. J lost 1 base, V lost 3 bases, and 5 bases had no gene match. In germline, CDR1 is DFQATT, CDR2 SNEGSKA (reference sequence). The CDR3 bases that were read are TGCAGTGCTAGGGAAGGGGGCAGAACTAATGAAAAA. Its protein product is CSAREGGRTNEK. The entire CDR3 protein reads CSAREGGRTNEKLFF.

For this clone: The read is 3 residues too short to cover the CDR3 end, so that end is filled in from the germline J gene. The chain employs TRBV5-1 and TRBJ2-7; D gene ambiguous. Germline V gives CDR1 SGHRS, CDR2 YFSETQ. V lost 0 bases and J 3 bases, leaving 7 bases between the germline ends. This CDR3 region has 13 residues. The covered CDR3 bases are TGCGCCAGCAGCTTGGACAGTTTCTACGAG. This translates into CASSLDSFYE. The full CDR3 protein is CASSLDSFYEQYF.

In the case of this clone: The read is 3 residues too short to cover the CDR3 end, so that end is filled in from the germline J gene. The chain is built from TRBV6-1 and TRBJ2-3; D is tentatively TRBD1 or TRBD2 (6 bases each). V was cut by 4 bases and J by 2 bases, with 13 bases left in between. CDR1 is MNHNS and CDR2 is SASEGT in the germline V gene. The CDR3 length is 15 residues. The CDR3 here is CASSVRGGNTDTQYF. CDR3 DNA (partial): TGTGCCAGCAGTGTCAGGGGAGGCAACACAGATACG.